One and the same sample provided the 23 T cell receptor beta chains below, sequenced in a study of blood T cell repertoires in COVID-19. The table came from immunoSEQ multiplex PCR; TCRdb's copy has only in-frame clones and leaves some out. The sample consists of 110,000 to 150,000 clones, about 82% of them appearing once. Sequenced: PBMCs or T cells enriched from blood (not recorded which). The receptors shown here come from a middle-aged woman who had recovered from COVID-19.

The rearrangement links TRBV14 to TRBJ1-2; D remains ambiguous. With 0 bases removed from V and 5 bases from J, the gap between germline ends came to 19 bases. The CDR3 is 17 residues long. The germline CDR1 and CDR2 sequences are SGHDN and FVKESK. The CDR3 DNA reads TGTGCCAGCAGCCAAGACCGACGCCTCGACGGGTTGTATGGCTACACCTTC. Amino acids: CASSQDRRLDGLYGYTF.

The chain links TRBV25-1 to TRBJ2-3; the D gene is possibly TRBD1 (6 bases). V gave up 3 bases and J gave up 5 bases, with 12 bases separating them. Germline CDR1 is MGHDK and CDR2 is SYGVNS. This CDR3 spans 14 amino acids. CDR3 sequence: CASSELQQGDTQYF. CDR3 DNA: TGTGCCAGCAGTGAGCTTCAACAGGGAGATACGCAGTATTTT.

This clone came up a few times. J is TRBJ1-2 and V is TRBV6-5; D possibly corresponds to TRBD1 (5 bases). CDR1 is MNHEY, CDR2 SVGAGI, per germline. CDR3 size: 14 residues. Trimming shortened V by 4 bases and J by 8 bases, and 17 bases separated the two germline ends. DNA of the CDR3: TGTGCCAGCAGTTCCCGGCCGCCGCGGGGCGGCTACACCTTC. Translating gives CASSSRPPRGGYTF.

This clone has a single count. The chain has TRBV5-5 and TRBJ2-1; 10 bases fit TRBD1. In germline, CDR1 is SGHKS, CDR2 YYEKEE (reference sequence). CDR3 length equals 16 residues. Trimming took 2 bases from V and 4 from J; bases not matched to a gene: 6. The CDR3 DNA reads as TGTGCCAGCAGCTTTCCCCCGGGACAGGGGTACAATGAGCAGTTCTTC. It encodes CASSFPPGQGYNEQFF.

The V call is TRBV29-1, the J call TRBJ1-1, with D uncertain. V was cut by 7 bases and J by 10 bases, with 7 bases left in between. Germline loops: CDR1 SQVTM, CDR2 ANQGSEA. The CDR3 extends over 8 amino acids. CDR3 residues: CSAEGAFF. The CDR3 nucleotides read TGCAGCGCCGAGGGAGCTTTCTTT.

V gene TRBV2 combines with J gene TRBJ2-7; D possibly corresponds to TRBD1 (6 bases). Trimming removed 5 bases from V and 0 bases from J, with 11 bases in between. The CDR3 is made up of 14 amino acids. Germline V gene sequence: CDR1 SNHLY, CDR2 FYNNEI. CDR3 bases: TGTGCCAGCAGTATTACAGGGACCTCCTACGAGCAGTACTTC. Protein sequence: CASSITGTSYEQYF.

This clone was recorded a few times. This chain uses TRBV10-3 with TRBJ2-3; 7 bases agree with TRBD1. The germline V gene encodes CDR1 ENHRY and CDR2 SYGVKD. The ends lost 11 bases at V and 1 base at J; junction bases unmatched: 3. This CDR3 has 12 residues. In DNA, the CDR3 is TGTGCCGTTACAGGGGGCACAGATACGCAGTATTTT. This sequence encodes CAVTGGTDTQYF.

The chain links TRBV7-9 to TRBJ2-4, with D perhaps matching TRBD1 (6 bases). CDR1 and CDR2 from the germline V gene are SEHNR and FQNEAQ (reference sequence). The CDR3 extends over 16 amino acids. Trimming took 6 bases from V and 0 from J, leaving 15 bases between them. The CDR3 protein is CASRSDRSIAKNIQYF. The CDR3 bases are TGTGCCAGCAGGTCGGACAGATCTATAGCCAAAAACATTCAGTACTTC.

The table lists this clone with a count of one. The gene calls are TRBV7-9 and TRBJ1-2; D perhaps matches TRBD1 (6 bases). CDR1 and CDR2 (germline): SEHNR, FQNEAQ (reference sequence). The CDR3 is 13 amino acids. Trimming removed 5 bases at V and 6 bases at J, with 13 bases between. The CDR3 sequence: CASSLGTPHGYTF. CDR3 nucleotides: TGTGCCAGCAGCCTCGGGACACCCCATGGCTACACCTTC.

The V gene is TRBV19, the J gene TRBJ2-1; 8 bases line up with TRBD1. The CDR3 consists of 15 residues. Losses at the gene ends were 7 bases for V and 8 bases for J; bases not matched to a gene: 13. The germline V gene has CDR1 LNHDA and CDR2 SQIVND (reference sequence). The chain's CDR3 is CASKVTGTGPYEQFF. The CDR3 DNA reads as TGTGCCAGTAAAGTGACCGGGACAGGTCCTTATGAGCAGTTCTTC.

The V gene is TRBV20-1, the J gene TRBJ1-2; the D gene is possibly TRBD1 (5 bases). Germline CDR1 is DFQATT and CDR2 is SNEGSKA (reference sequence). Trimming shortened V by 3 bases and J by 13 bases, and 15 bases separated the two germline ends. CDR3 length: 11 residues. The CDR3 sequence is CSASVGERITF. CDR3 in DNA: TGCAGTGCTAGTGTAGGGGAAAGAATCACCTTC.

This chain joins TRBV6-4 and TRBJ1-5; 8 bases are a match to TRBD1. The CDR3 is 13 amino acids. The germline CDR1 and CDR2 sequences are MRHNA and SNTAGT. V dropped 5 bases and J dropped 10; count of bases not matched to a gene: 7. In nucleotides, the CDR3 is TGTGCCAGCAGTCGAAACAGGGGGGAACCCCAGCATTTT. This sequence encodes CASSRNRGEPQHF.

The rearrangement joins TRBV12-3 or TRBV12-4 to TRBJ1-4, with D possibly matching TRBD1 (6 bases). V was shortened by 5 bases and J by 4 bases, with 8 bases between the two germline ends. The CDR3 covers 13 residues. CDR3 residues: CASSGGLNEKLFF. In DNA, the CDR3 is TGTGCCAGCAGTGGGGGCCTTAATGAAAAACTGTTTTTT.

The genes are TRBV5-1 and TRBJ1-6; D is ambiguous. This CDR3 is built from 15 residues. CDR1 is SGHRS and CDR2 is YFSETQ in the germline V gene. V was pared by 0 bases and J by 7 bases, with 11 bases between. CDR3 protein: CASSLDGVANSPLHF. CDR3 DNA sequence: TGCGCCAGCAGCTTGGATGGGGTAGCGAATTCACCCCTCCACTTT.

The rearrangement uses TRBV6-5 and TRBJ1-4, with D possibly being TRBD1 (6 bases). Trimming stripped 6 bases from V and 6 bases from J, with 14 bases between. The CDR3 is made up of 14 amino acids. The V gene's germline CDR1 is MNHEY and CDR2 SVGAGI. The CDR3 loop is CASRRTGSHEKLFF. The CDR3 DNA sequence: TGTGCCAGCAGGAGAACAGGGTCGCATGAAAAACTGTTTTTT.

This chain joins TRBV2 and TRBJ2-2; 9 nucleotides match TRBD2. The J segment lost 6 bases and the V segment lost 5 bases, leaving 4 bases of the junction unmatched. The germline V gene encodes CDR1 SNHLY and CDR2 FYNNEI. The CDR3 extends over 14 amino acids. CDR3 coding DNA: TGTGCCAGCAGTACTAGCGGGTTTGCCGGGGAGCTGTTTTTT. This sequence encodes CASSTSGFAGELFF.

The V and J genes are TRBV6-5 and TRBJ1-3; D is uncertain. V lost 10 bases to trimming and J lost 8 bases, with 12 bases between them. CDR3 length: 11 amino acids. CDR1 MNHEY and CDR2 SVGAGI come from the germline V gene. CDR3 in DNA: TGTGCCACCACAGAAAGTGACACCATATATTTT. It codes for CATTESDTIYF.

This clone has only a few counts. V is TRBV11-2 and J is TRBJ2-3; D possibly corresponds to TRBD1 (6 bases). This CDR3 is 13 amino acids long. V was pared by 2 bases and J by 6 bases, with 9 bases between. CDR1 and CDR2 (germline): SGHAT, FQNNGV. DNA of the CDR3: TGTGCCAGCAGCTTAACCAGGGGTGATACGCAGTATTTT. Its translation: CASSLTRGDTQYF.

In regard to this clone: This could be a read error, since a much larger clone is one nucleotide away. J is TRBJ2-5 and V is TRBV11-2, with D possibly TRBD1 on 6 matching bases. Between the trimmed V and J ends, which lost 2 bases and 2 bases, there was a span of 6 bases. The CDR3 has 13 residues. In germline, CDR1 is SGHAT, CDR2 FQNNGV. DNA of the CDR3: TGTGCCAGCAGCTTACAGGGGCAAGAGACCCAGTACTTC. Translated, it gives CASSLQGQETQYF.

J is TRBJ2-6 and V is TRBV5-4, with TRBD2 as a possible D gene (7 bases). The CDR3 covers 19 residues. V shed 2 bases and J shed 0 bases, with 18 bases lying between them. Germline lookup yields CDR1 SGHNT and CDR2 YYREEE (reference sequence). CDR3 amino acids: CASSFGPEGGFSGANVLTF. CDR3 DNA sequence: TGTGCCAGCAGCTTTGGTCCCGAGGGGGGGTTCTCTGGGGCCAACGTCCTGACTTTC.

V is TRBV6-4 and J is TRBJ2-2; D possibly corresponds to TRBD2 (6 bases). Trimming took 4 bases from V and 3 from J, leaving 6 bases between them. Germline CDR1 MRHNA, CDR2 SNTAGT. The CDR3 is 13 amino acids. The CDR3 DNA reads as TGTGCCAGCAGTGCGGGAGACACCGGGGAGCTGTTTTTT. This sequence encodes CASSAGDTGELFF.

The chain combines TRBV9 with TRBJ1-2; the D gene is possibly TRBD1 (5 bases). V shed 4 bases and J shed 5 bases, with 15 bases lying between them. This CDR3 has 14 residues. Germline values: CDR1 SGDLS, CDR2 YYNGEE. In DNA form, the CDR3 reads TGTGCCAGCAGCCTCCATAGGGGAGGGTATGGCTACACCTTC. Protein product: CASSLHRGGYGYTF.

The CDR3 DNA follows: TGTGCCAGCAGCGCAGGGGGCGCAGGGGAAAAACTGTTTTTT. Its translation is CASSAGGAGEKLFF. This chain joins TRBV9 and TRBJ1-4, with TRBD1 identical over 8 bases. CDR1 and CDR2 (germline): SGDLS, YYNGEE. The V and J ends lost 3 bases and 8 bases, in that order; junction bases with no gene match: 6. The CDR3 is 14 residues long.